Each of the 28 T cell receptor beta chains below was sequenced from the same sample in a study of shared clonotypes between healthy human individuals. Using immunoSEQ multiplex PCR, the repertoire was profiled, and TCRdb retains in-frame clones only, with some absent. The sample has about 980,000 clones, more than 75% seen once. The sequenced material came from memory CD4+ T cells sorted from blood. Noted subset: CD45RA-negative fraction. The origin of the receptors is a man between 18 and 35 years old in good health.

The CDR3 nucleotides are TGTGCCAGCCGTACGACGGGGGGGGCGGCAGATACGCAGTATTTT. It specifies CASRTTGGAADTQYF. This chain joins TRBV2 and TRBJ2-3; TRBD2 matches 8 bases. Germline CDR1 reads SNHLY; CDR2 reads FYNNEI. The CDR3 totals 15 residues. Germline trimming cut 8 bases from V and 4 bases from J; bases unmatched to any gene: 11.

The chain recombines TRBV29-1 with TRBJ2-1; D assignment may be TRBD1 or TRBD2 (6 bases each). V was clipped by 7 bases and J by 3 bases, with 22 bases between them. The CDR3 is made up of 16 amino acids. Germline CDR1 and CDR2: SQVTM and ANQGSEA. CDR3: CSAGGALAVVYNEQFF. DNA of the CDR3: TGCAGCGCCGGGGGCGCGTTAGCGGTTGTCTACAATGAGCAGTTCTTC.

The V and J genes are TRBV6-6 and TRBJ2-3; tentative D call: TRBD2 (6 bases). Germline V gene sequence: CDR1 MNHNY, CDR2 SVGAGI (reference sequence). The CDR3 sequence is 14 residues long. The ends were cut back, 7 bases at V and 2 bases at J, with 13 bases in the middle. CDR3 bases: TGTGCCAGCAAGCCGGAGGGACTCACAGATACGCAGTATTTT. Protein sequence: CASKPEGLTDTQYF.

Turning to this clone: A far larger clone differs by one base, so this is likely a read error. For the CDR3, the DNA is TGCGCCAGCAGCTTGGGGCAGATAAACACTGAAGCTTTCTTT. This codes for CASSLGQINTEAFF. V is TRBV5-1 and J is TRBJ1-1; D remains ambiguous. Germline V gene lookup returns CDR1 SGHRS and CDR2 YFSETQ. The CDR3 is made up of 14 amino acids. V was shortened by 0 bases and J by 2 bases, with 8 bases between the two germline ends.

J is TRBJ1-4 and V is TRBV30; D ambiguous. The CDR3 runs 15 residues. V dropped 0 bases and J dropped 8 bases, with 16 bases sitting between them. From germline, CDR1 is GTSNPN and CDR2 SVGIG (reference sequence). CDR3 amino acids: CAWSVGLLGWEKLFF. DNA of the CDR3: TGTGCCTGGAGTGTAGGGCTCCTTGGCTGGGAAAAACTGTTTTTT.

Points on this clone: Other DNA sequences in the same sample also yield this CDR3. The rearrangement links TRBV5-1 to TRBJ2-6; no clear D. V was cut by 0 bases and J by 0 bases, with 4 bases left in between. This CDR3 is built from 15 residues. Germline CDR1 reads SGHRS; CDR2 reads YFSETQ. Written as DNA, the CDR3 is TGCGCCAGCAGCTTGGCAAGCTCTGGGGCCAACGTCCTGACTTTC. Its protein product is CASSLASSGANVLTF. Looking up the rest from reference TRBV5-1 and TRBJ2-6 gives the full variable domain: KAGVTQTPRYLIKTRGQQVTLSCSPISGHRSVSWYQQTPGQGLQFLFEYFSETQRNKGNFPGRFSGRQFSNSRSEMNVSTLELGDSALYLCASSLASSGANVLTFGAGSRLTVL.

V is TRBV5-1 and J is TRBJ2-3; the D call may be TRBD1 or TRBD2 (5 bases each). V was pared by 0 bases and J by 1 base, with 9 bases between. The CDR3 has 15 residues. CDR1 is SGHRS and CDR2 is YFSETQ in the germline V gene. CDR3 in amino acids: CASSLGGIRTDTQYF. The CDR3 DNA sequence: TGCGCCAGCAGCTTGGGGGGGATCCGCACAGATACGCAGTATTTT.

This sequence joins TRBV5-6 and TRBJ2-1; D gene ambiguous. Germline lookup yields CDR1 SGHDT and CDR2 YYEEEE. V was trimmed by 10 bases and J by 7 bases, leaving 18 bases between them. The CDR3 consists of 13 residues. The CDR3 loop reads CACRLTATNEQFF. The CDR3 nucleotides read TGTGCCTGCCGGCTAACTGCGACGAATGAGCAGTTCTTC.

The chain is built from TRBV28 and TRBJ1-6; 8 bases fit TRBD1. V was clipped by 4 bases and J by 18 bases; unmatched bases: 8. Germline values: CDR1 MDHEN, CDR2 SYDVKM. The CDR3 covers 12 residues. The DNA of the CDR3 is TGTGCCAGCAGTTCCCCGACAGGGGAAAACCACTTT. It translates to CASSSPTGENHF.

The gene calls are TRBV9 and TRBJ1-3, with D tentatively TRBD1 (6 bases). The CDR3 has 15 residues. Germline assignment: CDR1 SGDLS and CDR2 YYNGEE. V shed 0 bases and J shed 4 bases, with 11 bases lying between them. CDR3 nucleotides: TGTGCCAGCAGCGTAGGGGGGCTGTACGGAAACACCATATATTTT. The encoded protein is CASSVGGLYGNTIYF.

The CDR3 here is CASSIVSGAKGNQPQHF. CDR3 bases: TGTGCCAGTAGTATAGTGTCAGGGGCAAAAGGCAATCAGCCCCAGCATTTT. The V call is TRBV19, the J call TRBJ1-5; weak D call: TRBD1 (6 bases). Trimming stripped 1 base from V and 2 bases from J, with 15 bases between. CDR1 and CDR2 (germline): LNHDA, SQIVND (reference sequence). The CDR3 consists of 17 residues.

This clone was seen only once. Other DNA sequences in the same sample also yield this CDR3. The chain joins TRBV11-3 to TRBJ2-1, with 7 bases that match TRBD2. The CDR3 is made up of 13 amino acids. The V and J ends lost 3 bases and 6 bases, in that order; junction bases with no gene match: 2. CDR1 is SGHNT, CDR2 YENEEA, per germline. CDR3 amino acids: CASSLREGNEQFF. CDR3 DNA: TGTGCCAGCAGCTTGAGGGAGGGCAATGAGCAGTTCTTC.

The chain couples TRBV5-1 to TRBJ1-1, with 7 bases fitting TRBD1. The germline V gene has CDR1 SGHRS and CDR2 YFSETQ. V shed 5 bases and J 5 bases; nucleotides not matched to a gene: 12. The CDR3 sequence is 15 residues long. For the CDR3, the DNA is TGCGCCAGCAGTCGGGACAGCACAGGAGGGACTGAAGCTTTCTTT. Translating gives CASSRDSTGGTEAFF.

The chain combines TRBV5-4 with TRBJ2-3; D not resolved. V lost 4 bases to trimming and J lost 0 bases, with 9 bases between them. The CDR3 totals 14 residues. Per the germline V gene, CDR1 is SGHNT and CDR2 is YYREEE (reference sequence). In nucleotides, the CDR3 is TGTGCCAGCAGCCCTTACGACAGCACAGATACGCAGTATTTT. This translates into CASSPYDSTDTQYF. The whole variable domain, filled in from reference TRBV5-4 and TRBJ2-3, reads ETGVTQSPTHLIKTRGQQVTLRCSSQSGHNTVSWYQQALGQGPQFIFQYYREEENGRGNFPPRFSGLQFPNYSSELNVNALELDDSALYLCASSPYDSTDTQYFGPGTRLTVL.

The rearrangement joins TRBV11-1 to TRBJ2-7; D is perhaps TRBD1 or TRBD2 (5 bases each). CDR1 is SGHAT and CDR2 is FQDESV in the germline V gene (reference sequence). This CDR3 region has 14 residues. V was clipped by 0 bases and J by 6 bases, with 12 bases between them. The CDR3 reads CASSLAGTDGEQYF. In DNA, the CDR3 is TGTGCCAGCAGCTTAGCTGGGACGGATGGCGAGCAGTACTTC.

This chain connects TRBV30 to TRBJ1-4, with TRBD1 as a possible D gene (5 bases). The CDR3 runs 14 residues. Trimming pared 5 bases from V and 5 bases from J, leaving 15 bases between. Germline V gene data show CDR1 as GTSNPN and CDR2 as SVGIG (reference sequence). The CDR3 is CAWGGLGLNEKLFF. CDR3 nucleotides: TGTGCCTGGGGGGGGTTGGGACTAAATGAAAAACTGTTTTTT.

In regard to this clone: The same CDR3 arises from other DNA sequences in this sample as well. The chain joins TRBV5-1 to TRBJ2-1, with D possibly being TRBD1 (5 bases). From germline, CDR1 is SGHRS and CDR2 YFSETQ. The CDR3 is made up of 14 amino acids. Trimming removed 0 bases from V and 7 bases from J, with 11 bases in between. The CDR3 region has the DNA TGCGCCAGCAGCTTGGGGCAGGGTGCAAATGAGCAGTTCTTC. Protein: CASSLGQGANEQFF. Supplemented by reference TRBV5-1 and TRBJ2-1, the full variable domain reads KAGVTQTPRYLIKTRGQQVTLSCSPISGHRSVSWYQQTPGQGLQFLFEYFSETQRNKGNFPGRFSGRQFSNSRSEMNVSTLELGDSALYLCASSLGQGANEQFFGPGTRLTVL.

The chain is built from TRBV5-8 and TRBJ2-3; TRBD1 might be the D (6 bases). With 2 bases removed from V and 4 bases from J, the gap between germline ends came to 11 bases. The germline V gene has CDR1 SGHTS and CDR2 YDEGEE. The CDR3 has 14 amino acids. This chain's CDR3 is CASSLGQKADTQYF. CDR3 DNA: TGTGCCAGCAGCTTAGGACAGAAAGCAGATACGCAGTATTTT.

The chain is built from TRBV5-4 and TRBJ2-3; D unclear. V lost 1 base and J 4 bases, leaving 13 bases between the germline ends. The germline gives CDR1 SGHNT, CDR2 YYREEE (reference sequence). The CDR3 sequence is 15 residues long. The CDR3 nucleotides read TGTGCCAGCAGCTTGTCCCCCTGGGCCGCAGATACGCAGTATTTT. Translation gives CASSLSPWAADTQYF.

The CDR3 nucleotides read TGTGCCAGTGTAGTAGGCGGGACAGGGATCAATCAGCCCCAGCATTTT. This gives the protein CASVVGGTGINQPQHF. The genes are TRBV19 and TRBJ1-5, with 9 bases that match TRBD1. V lost 8 bases, J lost 3 bases, and 11 bases stayed unmatched. The germline V gene has CDR1 LNHDA and CDR2 SQIVND (reference sequence). The CDR3 contains 16 residues.

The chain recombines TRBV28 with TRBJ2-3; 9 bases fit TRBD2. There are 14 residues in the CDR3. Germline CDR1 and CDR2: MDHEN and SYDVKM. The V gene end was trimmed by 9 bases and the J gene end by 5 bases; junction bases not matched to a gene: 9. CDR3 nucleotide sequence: TGTGCCAGTGCAGGCGGGGGGGCCGGAGATACGCAGTATTTT. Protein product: CASAGGGAGDTQYF.

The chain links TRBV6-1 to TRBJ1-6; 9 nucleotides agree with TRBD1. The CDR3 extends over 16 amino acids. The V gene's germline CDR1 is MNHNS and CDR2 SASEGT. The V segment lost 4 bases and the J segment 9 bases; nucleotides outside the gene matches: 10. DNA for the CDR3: TGTGCCAGCAGTGCCCGGACAGGGGATATCGGTTCACCCCTCCACTTT. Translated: CASSARTGDIGSPLHF.

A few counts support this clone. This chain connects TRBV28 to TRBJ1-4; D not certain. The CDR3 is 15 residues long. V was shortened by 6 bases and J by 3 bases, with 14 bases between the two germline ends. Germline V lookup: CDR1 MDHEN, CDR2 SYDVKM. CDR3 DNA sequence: TGTGCCAGCAGACCTTCCGGAGGGCCTAATGAAAAACTGTTTTTT. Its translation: CASRPSGGPNEKLFF.

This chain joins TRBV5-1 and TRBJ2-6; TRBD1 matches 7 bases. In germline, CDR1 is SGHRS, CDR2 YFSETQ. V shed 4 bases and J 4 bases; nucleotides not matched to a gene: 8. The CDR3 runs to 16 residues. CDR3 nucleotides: TGCGCCAGCAGCACTGGACAGGTGACCGGGGCCAACGTCCTGACTTTC. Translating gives CASSTGQVTGANVLTF.

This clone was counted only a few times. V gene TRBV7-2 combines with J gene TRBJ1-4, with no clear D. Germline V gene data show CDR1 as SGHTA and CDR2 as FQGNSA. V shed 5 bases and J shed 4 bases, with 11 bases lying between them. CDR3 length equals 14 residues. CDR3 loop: CASSRDGYNEKLFF. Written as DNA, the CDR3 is TGTGCCAGCAGCCGAGACGGTTATAATGAAAAACTGTTTTTT. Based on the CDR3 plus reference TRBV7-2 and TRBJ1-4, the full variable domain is GAGVSQSPSNKVTEKGKDVELRCDPISGHTALYWYRQSLGQGLEFLIYFQGNSAPDKSGLPSDRFSAERTGGSVSTLTIQRTQQEDSAVYLCASSRDGYNEKLFFGSGTQLSVL.

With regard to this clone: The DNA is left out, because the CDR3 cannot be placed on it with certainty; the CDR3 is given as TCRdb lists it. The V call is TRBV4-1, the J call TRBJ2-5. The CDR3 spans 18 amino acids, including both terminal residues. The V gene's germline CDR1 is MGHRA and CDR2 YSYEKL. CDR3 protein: CASSQEGGTSGRRETQYF.

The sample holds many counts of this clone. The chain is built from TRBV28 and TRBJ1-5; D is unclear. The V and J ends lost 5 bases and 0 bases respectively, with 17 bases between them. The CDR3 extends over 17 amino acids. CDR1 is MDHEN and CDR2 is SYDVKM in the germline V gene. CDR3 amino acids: CASSPAPRVTSNQPQHF. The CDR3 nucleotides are TGTGCCAGCAGTCCCGCCCCCCGCGTGACTAGCAATCAGCCCCAGCATTTT.

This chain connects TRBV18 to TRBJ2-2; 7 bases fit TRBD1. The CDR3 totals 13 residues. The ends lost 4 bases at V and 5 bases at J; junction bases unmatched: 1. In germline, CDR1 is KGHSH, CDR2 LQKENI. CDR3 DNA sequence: TGTGCCAGCTCACAACAGGGGACCGGGGAGCTGTTTTTT. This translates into CASSQQGTGELFF.